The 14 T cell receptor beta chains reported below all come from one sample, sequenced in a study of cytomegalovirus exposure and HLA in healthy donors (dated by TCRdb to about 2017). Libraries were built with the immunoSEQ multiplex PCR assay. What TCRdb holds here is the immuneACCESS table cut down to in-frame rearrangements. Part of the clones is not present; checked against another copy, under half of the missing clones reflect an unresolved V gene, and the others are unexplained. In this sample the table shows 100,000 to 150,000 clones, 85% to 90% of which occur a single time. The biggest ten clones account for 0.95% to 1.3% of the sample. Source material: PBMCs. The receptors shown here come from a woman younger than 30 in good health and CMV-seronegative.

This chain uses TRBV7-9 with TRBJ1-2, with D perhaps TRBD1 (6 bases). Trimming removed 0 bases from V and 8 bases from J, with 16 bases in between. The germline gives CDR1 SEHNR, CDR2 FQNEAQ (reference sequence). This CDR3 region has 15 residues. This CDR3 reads CASSLAQNREWGYTF. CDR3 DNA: TGTGCCAGCAGCTTAGCGCAGAACAGGGAATGGGGCTACACCTTC. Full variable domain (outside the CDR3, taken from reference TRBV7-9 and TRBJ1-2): DTGVSQNPRHKITKRGQNVTFRCDPISEHNRLYWYRQTLGQGPEFLTYFQNEAQLEKSRLLSDRFSAERPKGSFSTLEIQRTEQGDSAMYLCASSLAQNREWGYTFGSGTRLTVV.

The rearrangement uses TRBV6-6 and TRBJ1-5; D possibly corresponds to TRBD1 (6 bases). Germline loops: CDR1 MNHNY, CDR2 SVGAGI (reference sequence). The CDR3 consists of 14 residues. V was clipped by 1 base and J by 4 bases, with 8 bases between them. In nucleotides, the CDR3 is TGTGCCAGCAGTTACTTCCAGGGGAATCAGCCCCAGCATTTT. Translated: CASSYFQGNQPQHF.

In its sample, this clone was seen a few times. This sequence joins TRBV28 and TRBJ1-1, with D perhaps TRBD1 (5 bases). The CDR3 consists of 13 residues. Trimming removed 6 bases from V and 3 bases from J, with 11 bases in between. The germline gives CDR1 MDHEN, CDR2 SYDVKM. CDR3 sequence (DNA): TGTGCCAGCAGACTCGGGACTTACACTGAAGCTTTCTTT. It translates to CASRLGTYTEAFF. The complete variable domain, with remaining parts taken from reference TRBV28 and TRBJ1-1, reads DVKVTQSSRYLVKRTGEKVFLECVQDMDHENMFWYRQDPGLGLRLIYFSYDVKMKEKGDIPEGYSVSREKKERFSLILESASTNQTSMYLCASRLGTYTEAFFGQGTRLTVV.

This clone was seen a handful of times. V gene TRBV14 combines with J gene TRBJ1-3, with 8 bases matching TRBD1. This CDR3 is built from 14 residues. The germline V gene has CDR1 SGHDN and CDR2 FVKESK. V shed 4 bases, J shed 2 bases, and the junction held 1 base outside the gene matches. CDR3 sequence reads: CASSRTGTGNTIYF. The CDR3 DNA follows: TGTGCCAGCAGCCGGACAGGGACTGGAAACACCATATATTTT.

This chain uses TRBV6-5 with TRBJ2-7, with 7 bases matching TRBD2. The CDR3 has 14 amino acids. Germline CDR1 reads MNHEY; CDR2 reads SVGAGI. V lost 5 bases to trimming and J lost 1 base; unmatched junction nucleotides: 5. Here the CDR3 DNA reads TGTGCCAGCAGTAGCCTAGCGGTTTCCTACGAGCAGTACTTC. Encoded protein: CASSSLAVSYEQYF.

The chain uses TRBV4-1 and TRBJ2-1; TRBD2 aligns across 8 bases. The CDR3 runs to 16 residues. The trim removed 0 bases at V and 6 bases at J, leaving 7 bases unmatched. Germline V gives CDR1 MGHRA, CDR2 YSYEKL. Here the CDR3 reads CASSQDFLAGGNEQFF. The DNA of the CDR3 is TGCGCCAGCAGCCAAGATTTCCTAGCGGGTGGCAATGAGCAGTTCTTC.

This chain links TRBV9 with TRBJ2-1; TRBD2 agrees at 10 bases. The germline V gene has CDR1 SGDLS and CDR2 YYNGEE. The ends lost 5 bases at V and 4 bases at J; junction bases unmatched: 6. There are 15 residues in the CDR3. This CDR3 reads CASSLLAGVYNEQFF. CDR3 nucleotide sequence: TGTGCCAGCAGTCTCCTAGCGGGGGTTTACAATGAGCAGTTCTTC.

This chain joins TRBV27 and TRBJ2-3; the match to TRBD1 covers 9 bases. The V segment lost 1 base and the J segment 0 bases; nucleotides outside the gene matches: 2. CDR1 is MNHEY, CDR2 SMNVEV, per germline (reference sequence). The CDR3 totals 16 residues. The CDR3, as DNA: TGTGCCAGCAGTTTATTTACAGGGGGCAGCACAGATACGCAGTATTTT. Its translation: CASSLFTGGSTDTQYF.

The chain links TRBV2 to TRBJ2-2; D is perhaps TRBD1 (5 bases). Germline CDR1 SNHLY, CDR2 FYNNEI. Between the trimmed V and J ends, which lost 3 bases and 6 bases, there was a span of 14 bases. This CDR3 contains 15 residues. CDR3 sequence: CASSEDIVSAGELFF. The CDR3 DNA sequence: TGTGCCAGCAGTGAGGACATTGTCTCCGCCGGGGAGCTGTTTTTT.

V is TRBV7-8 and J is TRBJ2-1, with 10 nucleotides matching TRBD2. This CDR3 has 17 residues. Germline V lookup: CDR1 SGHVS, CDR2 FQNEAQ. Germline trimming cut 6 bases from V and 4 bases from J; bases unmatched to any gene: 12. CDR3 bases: TGTGCCAGCAGACGAGCTTATGTGGGACTAGCGTACAATGAGCAGTTCTTC. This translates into CASRRAYVGLAYNEQFF.

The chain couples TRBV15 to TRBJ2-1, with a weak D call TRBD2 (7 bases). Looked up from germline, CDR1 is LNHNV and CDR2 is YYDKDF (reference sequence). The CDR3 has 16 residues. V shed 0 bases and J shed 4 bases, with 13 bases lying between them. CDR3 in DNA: TGTGCCACCAGCAGAGATTTAGGGGGGGTATACAATGAGCAGTTCTTC. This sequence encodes CATSRDLGGVYNEQFF.

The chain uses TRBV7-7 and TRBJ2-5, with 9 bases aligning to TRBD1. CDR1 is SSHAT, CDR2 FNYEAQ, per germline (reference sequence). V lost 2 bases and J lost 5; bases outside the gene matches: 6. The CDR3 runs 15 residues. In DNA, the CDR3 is TGTGCCAGCAGCTTAACGTGGGACAGGGCGGAGACCCAGTACTTC. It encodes CASSLTWDRAETQYF.

The CDR3 is CASSFFGPGLFF. The CDR3 DNA reads TGTGCCAGCAGTTTCTTCGGCCCGGGACTGTTTTTT. V is TRBV28 and J is TRBJ1-4; no clear D. The CDR3 is made up of 12 amino acids. The germline CDR1 and CDR2 sequences are MDHEN and SYDVKM. V was cut by 3 bases and J by 13 bases, with 12 bases left in between.

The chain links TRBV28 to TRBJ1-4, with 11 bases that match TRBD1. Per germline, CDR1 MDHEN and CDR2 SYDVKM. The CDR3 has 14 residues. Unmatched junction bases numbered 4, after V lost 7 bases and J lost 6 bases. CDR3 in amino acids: CASNPDRGHEKLFF. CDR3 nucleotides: TGTGCCAGCAACCCGGACAGGGGGCATGAAAAACTGTTTTTT.